Below, one T cell receptor (beta chain) is given with its context. Generated by immunoSEQ multiplex PCR, the TCRdb table keeps only in-frame clones and is missing some. The sample carries some 250,000 clones, around 88% recorded once. These data belong to a study of blood T cell repertoires in COVID-19. Material for sequencing was peripheral blood. The receptor's source is an older man with acute or convalescent COVID-19.

The CDR3 loop is CASSQRVEIDQPQHF. The CDR3 region has the DNA TGTGCCAGCAGCCAACGGGTCGAAATAGATCAGCCCCAGCATTTT. This sequence joins TRBV5-5 and TRBJ1-5, with D uncertain. Germline CDR1 reads SGHKS; CDR2 reads YYEKEE (reference sequence). This CDR3 spans 15 amino acids. With 4 bases removed from V and 5 bases from J, the gap between germline ends came to 16 bases.